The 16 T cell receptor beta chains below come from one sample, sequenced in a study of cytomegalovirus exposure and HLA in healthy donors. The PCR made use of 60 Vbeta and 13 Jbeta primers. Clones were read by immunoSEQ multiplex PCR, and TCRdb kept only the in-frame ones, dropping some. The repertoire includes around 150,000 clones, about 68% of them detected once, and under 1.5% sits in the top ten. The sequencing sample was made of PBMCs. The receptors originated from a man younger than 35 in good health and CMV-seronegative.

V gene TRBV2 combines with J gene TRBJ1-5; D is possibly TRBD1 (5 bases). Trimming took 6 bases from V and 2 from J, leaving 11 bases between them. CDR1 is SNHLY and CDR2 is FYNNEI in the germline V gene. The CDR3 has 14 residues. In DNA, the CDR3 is TGTGCCAGCAGACCGGACACCCGCAATCAGCCCCAGCATTTT. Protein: CASRPDTRNQPQHF.

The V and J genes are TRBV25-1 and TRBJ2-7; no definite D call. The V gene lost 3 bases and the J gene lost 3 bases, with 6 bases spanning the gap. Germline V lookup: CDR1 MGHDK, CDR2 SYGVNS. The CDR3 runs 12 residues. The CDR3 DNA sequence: TGTGCCAGCAGTGACAGGTACTACGAGCAGTACTTC. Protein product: CASSDRYYEQYF.

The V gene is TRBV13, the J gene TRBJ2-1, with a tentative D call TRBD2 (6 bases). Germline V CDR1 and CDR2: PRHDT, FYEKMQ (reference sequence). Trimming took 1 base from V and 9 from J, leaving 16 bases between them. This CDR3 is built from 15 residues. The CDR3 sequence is CASSLDRSSALEQFF. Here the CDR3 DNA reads TGTGCCAGCAGCTTAGATCGGTCTAGCGCTCTTGAGCAGTTCTTC. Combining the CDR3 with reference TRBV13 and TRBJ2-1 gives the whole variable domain AAGVIQSPRHLIKEKRETATLKCYPIPRHDTVYWYQQGPGQDPQFLISFYEKMQSDKGSIPDRFSAQQFSDYHSELNMSSLELGDSALYFCASSLDRSSALEQFFGPGTRLTVL.

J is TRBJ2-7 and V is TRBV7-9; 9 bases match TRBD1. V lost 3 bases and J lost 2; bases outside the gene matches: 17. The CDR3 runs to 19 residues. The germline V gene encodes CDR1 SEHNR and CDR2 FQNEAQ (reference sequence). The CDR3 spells CASSFGPGTGTTGAYEQYF. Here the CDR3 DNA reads TGTGCCAGCAGCTTCGGGCCCGGGACAGGGACGACTGGAGCCTACGAGCAGTACTTC.

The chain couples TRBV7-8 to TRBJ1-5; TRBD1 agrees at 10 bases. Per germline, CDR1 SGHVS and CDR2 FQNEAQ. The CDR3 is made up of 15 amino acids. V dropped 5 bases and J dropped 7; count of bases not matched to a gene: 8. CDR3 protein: CASSLGQGVNQPQHF. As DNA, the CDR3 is TGTGCCAGCAGCCTCGGACAGGGGGTCAACCAGCCCCAGCATTTT.

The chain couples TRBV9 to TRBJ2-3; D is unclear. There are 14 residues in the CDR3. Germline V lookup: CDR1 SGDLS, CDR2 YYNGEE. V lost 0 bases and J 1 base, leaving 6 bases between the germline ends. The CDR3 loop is CASSVDGGTDTQYF. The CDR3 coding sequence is TGTGCCAGCAGCGTAGACGGAGGCACAGATACGCAGTATTTT.

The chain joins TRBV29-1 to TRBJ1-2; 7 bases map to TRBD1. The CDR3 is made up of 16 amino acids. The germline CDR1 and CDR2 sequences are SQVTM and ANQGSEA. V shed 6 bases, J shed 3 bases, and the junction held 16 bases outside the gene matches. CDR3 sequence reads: CSVVAASPQGYYGYTF. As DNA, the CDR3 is TGCAGCGTCGTTGCAGCCTCGCCACAGGGGTACTATGGCTACACCTTC.

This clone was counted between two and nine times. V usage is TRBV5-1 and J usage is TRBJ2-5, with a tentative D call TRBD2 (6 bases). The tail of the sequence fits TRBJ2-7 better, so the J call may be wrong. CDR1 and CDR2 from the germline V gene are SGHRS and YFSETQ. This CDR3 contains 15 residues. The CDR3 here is CASSLPWTTRYEQYF. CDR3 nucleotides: TGCGCCAGCAGCTTGCCTTGGACTACCCGATACGAGCAGTACTTC.

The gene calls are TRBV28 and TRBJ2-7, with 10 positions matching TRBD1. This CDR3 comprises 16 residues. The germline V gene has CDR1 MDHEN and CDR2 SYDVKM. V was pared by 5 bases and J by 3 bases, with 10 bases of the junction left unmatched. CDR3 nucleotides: TGTGCCAGCAGTATGTCTCGGACAGGGGGGGGCTACGAGCAGTACTTC. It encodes CASSMSRTGGGYEQYF.

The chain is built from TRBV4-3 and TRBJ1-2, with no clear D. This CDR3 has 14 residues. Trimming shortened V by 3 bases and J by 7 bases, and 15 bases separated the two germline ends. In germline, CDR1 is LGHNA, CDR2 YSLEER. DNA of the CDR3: TGCGCCAGCAGCCAGTGGCGCGGAGTGGGTGGCTACACCTTC. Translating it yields CASSQWRGVGGYTF.

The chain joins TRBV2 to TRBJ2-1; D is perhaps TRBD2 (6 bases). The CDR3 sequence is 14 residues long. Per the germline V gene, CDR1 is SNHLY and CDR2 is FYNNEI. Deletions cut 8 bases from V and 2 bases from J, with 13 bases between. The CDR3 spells CASRRDLPYNEQFF. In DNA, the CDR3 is TGTGCCAGCCGGAGGGACTTACCCTACAATGAGCAGTTCTTC.

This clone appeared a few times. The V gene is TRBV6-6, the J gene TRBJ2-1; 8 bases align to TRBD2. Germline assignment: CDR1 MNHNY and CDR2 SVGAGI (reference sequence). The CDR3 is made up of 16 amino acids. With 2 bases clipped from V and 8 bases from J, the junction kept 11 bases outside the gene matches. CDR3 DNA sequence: TGTGCCAGCAGTTACAGGCCAGCGGGAGTAAGTGATGAGCAGTTCTTC. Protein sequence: CASSYRPAGVSDEQFF.

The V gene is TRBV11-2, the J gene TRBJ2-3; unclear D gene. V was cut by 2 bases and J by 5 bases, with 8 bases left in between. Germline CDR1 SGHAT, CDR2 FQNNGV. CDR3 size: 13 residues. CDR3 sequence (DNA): TGTGCCAGCAGCTTATCGCCGGGAGATACGCAGTATTTT. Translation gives CASSLSPGDTQYF. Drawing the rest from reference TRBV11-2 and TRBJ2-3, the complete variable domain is EAGVAQSPRYKIIEKRQSVAFWCNPISGHATLYWYQQILGQGPKLLIQFQNNGVVDDSQLPKDRFSAERLKGVDSTLKIQPAKLEDSAVYLCASSLSPGDTQYFGPGTRLTVL.

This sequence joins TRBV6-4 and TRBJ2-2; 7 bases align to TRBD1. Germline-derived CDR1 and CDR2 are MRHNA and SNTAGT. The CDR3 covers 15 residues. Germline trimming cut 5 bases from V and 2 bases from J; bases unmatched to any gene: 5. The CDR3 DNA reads TGTGCCAGCAGTCTTCGGACAGGCAACACCGGGGAGCTGTTTTTT. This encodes CASSLRTGNTGELFF.

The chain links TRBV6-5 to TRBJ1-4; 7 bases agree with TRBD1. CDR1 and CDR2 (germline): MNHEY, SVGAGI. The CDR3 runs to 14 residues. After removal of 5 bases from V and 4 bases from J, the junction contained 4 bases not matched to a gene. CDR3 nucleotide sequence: TGTGCCAGCAGTCCGACAGGGCTTAATGAAAAACTGTTTTTT. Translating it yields CASSPTGLNEKLFF.

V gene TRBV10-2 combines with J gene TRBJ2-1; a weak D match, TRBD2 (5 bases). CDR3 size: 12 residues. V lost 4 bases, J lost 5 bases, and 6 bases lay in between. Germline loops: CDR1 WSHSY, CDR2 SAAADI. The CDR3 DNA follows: TGCGCCAGCAGTGGAGCGGACAATGAGCAGTTCTTC. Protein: CASSGADNEQFF.